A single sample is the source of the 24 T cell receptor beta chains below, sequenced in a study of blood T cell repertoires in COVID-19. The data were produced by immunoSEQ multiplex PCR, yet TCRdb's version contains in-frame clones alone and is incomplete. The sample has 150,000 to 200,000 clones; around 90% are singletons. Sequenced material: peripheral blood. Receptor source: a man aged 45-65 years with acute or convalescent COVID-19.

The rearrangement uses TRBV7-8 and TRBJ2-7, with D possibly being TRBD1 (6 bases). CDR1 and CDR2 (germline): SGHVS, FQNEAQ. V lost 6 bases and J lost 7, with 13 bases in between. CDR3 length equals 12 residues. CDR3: CASSWGLGEQYV. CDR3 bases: TGTGCCAGCAGTTGGGGGCTAGGTGAGCAGTACGTC.

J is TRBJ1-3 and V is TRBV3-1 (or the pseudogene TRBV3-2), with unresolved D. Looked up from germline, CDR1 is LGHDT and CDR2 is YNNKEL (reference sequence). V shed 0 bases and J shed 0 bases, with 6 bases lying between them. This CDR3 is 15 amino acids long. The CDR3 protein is CASSQDDYSGNTIYF. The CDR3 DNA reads TGTGCCAGCAGCCAAGACGACTACTCTGGAAACACCATATATTTT.

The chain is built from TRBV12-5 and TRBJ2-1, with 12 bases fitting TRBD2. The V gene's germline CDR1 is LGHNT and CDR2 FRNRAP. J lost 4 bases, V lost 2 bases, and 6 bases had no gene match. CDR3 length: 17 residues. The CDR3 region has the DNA TGTGCTAGTGGTTTGCCAGGAGGGACTAGCGGGTACAATGAGCAGTTCTTC. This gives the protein CASGLPGGTSGYNEQFF.

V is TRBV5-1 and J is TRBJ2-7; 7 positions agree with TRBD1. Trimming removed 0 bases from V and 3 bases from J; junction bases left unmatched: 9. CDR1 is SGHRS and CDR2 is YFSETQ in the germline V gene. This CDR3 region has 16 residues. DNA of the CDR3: TGCGCCAGCAGCTTGGGAGTGGACAGGTATAGCTACGAGCAGTACTTC. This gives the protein CASSLGVDRYSYEQYF.

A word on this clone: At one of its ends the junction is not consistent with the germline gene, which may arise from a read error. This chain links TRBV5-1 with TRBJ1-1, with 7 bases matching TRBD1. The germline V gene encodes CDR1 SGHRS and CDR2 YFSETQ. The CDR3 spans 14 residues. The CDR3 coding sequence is TGCGCCAGCAGCGATCAGTCGACAGGGTGGGAAGCCTTCTTT. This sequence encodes CASSDQSTGWEAFF.

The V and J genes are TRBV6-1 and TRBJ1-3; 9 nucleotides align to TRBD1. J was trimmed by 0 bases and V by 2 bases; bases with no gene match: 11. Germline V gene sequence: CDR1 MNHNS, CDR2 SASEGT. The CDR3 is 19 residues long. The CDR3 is CASSERSGQGTLSGNTIYF. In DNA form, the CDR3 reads TGTGCCAGCAGTGAACGATCGGGACAGGGTACCCTCTCTGGAAACACCATATATTTT.

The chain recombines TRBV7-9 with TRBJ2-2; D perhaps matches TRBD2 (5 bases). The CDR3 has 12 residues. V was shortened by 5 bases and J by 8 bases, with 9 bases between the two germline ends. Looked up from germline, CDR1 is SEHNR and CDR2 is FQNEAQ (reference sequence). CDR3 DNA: TGTGCCAGCAGCCGGGAAAGGGGGGAGCTGTTTTTT. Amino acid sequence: CASSRERGELFF.

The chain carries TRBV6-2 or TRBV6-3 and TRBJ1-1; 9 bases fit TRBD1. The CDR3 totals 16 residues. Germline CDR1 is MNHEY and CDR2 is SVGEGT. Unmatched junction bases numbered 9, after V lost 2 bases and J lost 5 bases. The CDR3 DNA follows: TGTGCCAGCAGTTACGACCTACAGGGGGCGAGTACTGAAGCTTTCTTT. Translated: CASSYDLQGASTEAFF.

CDR3 DNA: TGTGCCAGCAGCGACTCAGGAGGAAACACCATATATTTT. It translates to CASSDSGGNTIYF. This chain uses TRBV9 with TRBJ1-3, with D unclear. V was pared by 3 bases and J by 4 bases, with 8 bases between. Germline values: CDR1 SGDLS, CDR2 YYNGEE. This CDR3 comprises 13 residues.

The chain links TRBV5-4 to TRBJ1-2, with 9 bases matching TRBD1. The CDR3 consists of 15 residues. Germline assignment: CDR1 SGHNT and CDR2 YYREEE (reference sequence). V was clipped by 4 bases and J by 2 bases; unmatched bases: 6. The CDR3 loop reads CASSLQGAGNYGYTF. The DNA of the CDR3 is TGTGCCAGCAGCCTACAGGGGGCTGGGAACTATGGCTACACCTTC.

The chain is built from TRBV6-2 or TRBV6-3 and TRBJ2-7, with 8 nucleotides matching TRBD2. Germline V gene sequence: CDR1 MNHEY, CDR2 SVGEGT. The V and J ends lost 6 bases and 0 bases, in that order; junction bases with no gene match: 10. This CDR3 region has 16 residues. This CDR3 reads CASSGIPGTSSYEQYF. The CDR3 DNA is TGTGCCAGCAGCGGTATCCCCGGGACTAGCTCCTACGAGCAGTACTTC.

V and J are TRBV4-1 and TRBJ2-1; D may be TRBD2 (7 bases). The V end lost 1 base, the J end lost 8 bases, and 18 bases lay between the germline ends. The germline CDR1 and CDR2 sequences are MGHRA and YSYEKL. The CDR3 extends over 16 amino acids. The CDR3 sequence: CASSQVAWGGAYEQFF. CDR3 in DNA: TGCGCCAGCAGCCAAGTTGCGTGGGGGGGGGCCTATGAGCAGTTCTTC.

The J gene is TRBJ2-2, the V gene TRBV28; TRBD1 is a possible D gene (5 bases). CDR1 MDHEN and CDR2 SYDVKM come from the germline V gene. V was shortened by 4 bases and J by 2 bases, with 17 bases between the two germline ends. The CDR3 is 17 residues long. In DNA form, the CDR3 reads TGTGCCAGCAGTTCGCCAAGGACAACCTCAAACACCGGGGAGCTGTTTTTT. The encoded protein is CASSSPRTTSNTGELFF.

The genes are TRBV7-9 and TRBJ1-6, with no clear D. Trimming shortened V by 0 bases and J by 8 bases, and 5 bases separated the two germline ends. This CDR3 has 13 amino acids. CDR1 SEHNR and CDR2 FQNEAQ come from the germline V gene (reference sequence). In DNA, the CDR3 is TGTGCCAGCAGCTTAGCCGTTGATTCACCCCTCCACTTT. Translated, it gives CASSLAVDSPLHF. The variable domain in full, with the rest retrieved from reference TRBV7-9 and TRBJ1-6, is DTGVSQNPRHKITKRGQNVTFRCDPISEHNRLYWYRQTLGQGPEFLTYFQNEAQLEKSRLLSDRFSAERPKGSFSTLEIQRTEQGDSAMYLCASSLAVDSPLHFGNGTRLTVT.

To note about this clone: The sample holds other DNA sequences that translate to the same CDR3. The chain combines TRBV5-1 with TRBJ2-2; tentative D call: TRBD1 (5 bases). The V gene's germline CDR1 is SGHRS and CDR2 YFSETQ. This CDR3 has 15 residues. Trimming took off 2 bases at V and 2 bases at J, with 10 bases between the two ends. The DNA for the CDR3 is TGCGCCAGCAGCTTAGAGACAGCAAACACCGGGGAGCTGTTTTTT. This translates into CASSLETANTGELFF.

CDR3 sequence: CSVADAVGYTF. CDR3 coding DNA: TGCAGCGTTGCCGACGCGGTTGGCTACACCTTC. This rearrangement joins TRBV29-1 to TRBJ1-2; D is unclear. Per the germline V gene, CDR1 is SQVTM and CDR2 is ANQGSEA. V was trimmed by 4 bases and J by 7 bases, leaving 10 bases between them. CDR3 size: 11 residues. Full variable domain (outside the CDR3, taken from reference TRBV29-1 and TRBJ1-2): SAVISQKPSRDICQRGTSLTIQCQVDSQVTMMFWYRQQPGQSLTLIATANQGSEATYESGFVIDKFPISRPNLTFSTLTVSNMSPEDSSIYLCSVADAVGYTFGSGTRLTVV.

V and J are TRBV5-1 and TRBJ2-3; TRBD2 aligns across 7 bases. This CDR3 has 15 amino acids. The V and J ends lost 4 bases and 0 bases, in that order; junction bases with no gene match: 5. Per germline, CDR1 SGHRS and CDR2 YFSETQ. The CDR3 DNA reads TGCGCCAGCAGCATACGGGGGGTGAGCACAGATACGCAGTATTTT. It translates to CASSIRGVSTDTQYF.

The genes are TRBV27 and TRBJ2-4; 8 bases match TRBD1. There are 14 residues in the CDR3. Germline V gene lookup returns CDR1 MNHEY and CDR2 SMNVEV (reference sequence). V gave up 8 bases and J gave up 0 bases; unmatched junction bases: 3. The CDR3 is CASGTGLAKNIQYF. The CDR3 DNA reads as TGTGCCAGCGGGACAGGTCTAGCCAAAAACATTCAGTACTTC.

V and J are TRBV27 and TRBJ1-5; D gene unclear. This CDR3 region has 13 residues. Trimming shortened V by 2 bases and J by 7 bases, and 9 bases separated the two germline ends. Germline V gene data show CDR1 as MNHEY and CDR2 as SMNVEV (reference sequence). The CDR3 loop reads CASSLRVGQPQHF. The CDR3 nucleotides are TGTGCCAGCAGTTTACGGGTTGGGCAGCCCCAGCATTTT.

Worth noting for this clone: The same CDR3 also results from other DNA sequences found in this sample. The CDR3 sequence is CASSHRDTEAFF. The CDR3 nucleotides are TGTGCCAGCAGCCATAGAGACACTGAAGCTTTCTTT. The J gene is TRBJ1-1, the V gene TRBV11-1; unclear D gene. The CDR3 sequence is 12 residues long. V was trimmed by 5 bases and J by 3 bases, leaving 7 bases between them. CDR1 and CDR2 from the germline V gene are SGHAT and FQDESV (reference sequence).

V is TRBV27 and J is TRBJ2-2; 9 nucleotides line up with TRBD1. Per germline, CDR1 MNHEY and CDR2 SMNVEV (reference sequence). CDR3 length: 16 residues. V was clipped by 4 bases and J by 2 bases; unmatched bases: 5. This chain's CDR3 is CASSSTTGGNTGELFF. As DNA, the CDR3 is TGTGCCAGCAGTTCAACCACAGGGGGCAACACCGGGGAGCTGTTTTTT.

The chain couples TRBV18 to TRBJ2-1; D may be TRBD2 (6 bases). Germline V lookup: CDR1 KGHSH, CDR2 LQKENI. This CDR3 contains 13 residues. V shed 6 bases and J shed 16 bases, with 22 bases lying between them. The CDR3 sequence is CASSEPRDGGKFF. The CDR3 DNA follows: TGTGCCAGCTCGGAGCCAAGGGACGGGGGAAAATTCTTC.

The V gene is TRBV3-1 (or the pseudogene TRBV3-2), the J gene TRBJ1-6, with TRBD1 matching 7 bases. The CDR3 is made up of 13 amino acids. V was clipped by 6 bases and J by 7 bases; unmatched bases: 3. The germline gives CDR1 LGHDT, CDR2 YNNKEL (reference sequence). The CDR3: CASRTGKNSPLHF. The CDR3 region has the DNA TGTGCCAGCAGGACAGGGAAGAATTCACCCCTCCACTTT.

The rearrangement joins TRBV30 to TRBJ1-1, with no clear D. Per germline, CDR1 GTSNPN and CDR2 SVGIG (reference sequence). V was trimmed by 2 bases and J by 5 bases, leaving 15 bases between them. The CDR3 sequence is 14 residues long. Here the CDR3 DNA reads TGTGCCTGGAGTTTCGCCCGCGGGAAAACTGAAGCTTTCTTT. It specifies CAWSFARGKTEAFF.